These 11 T cell receptor beta chains were sequenced from one sample in a study of T cells after posttransplantation cyclophosphamide. Sequenced by immunoSEQ multiplex PCR; TCRdb stores in-frame clones only, minus some. The sample carries approximately 23,000 clones, less than 98% recorded once. The naive gate required viable CD3+CD4+ or CD3+CD8+ cells with CCR7+CD45RA+CD45RO-CD95-CD27+CD28+ phenotype. The specimen was naive CD4+ T cells sorted from PBMCs. The receptors originated from a man over 45 in good health, CMV-negative, and a related stem cell transplant donor.

The J gene is TRBJ1-1, the V gene TRBV6-5; possibly TRBD1 for D (6 bases). Germline V gives CDR1 MNHEY, CDR2 SVGAGI. This CDR3 has 15 residues. Trimming took off 3 bases at V and 0 bases at J, with 11 bases between the two ends. CDR3 sequence reads: CASSYTGHLNTEAFF. CDR3 nucleotide sequence: TGTGCCAGCAGTTATACGGGACACTTGAACACTGAAGCTTTCTTT.

CDR3 amino acids: CASSQGGAANTGELFF. The CDR3, as DNA: TGCGCCAGCAGCCAGGGGGGGGCCGCGAACACCGGGGAGCTGTTTTTT. The rearrangement joins TRBV4-1 to TRBJ2-2; D possibly corresponds to TRBD2 (7 bases). Trimming took 3 bases from V and 0 from J, leaving 11 bases between them. This CDR3 contains 16 residues. Germline V gene data show CDR1 as MGHRA and CDR2 as YSYEKL.

The CDR3 DNA follows: TGTGCCAGTGGGAGAGGGAATAGCAATCAGCCCCAGCATTTT. Translation gives CASGRGNSNQPQHF. The chain couples TRBV19 to TRBJ1-5; no clear D gene. Germline V gene sequence: CDR1 LNHDA, CDR2 SQIVND (reference sequence). CDR3 length equals 14 residues. Trimming pared 8 bases from V and 0 bases from J, leaving 11 bases between.

The gene calls are TRBV6-5 and TRBJ2-7, with TRBD1 matching 9 bases. Looked up from germline, CDR1 is MNHEY and CDR2 is SVGAGI. The CDR3 covers 15 residues. V shed 5 bases and J 2 bases; nucleotides not matched to a gene: 7. The CDR3 region is CASSTTGTGTYEQYF. Here the CDR3 DNA reads TGTGCCAGCAGTACTACCGGGACAGGGACCTACGAGCAGTACTTC.

This clone was observed a handful of times. This chain connects TRBV5-5 to TRBJ1-3; TRBD1 agrees at 11 bases. The CDR3 is made up of 17 amino acids. V lost 4 bases to trimming and J lost 0 bases; unmatched junction nucleotides: 6. CDR1 and CDR2 from the germline V gene are SGHKS and YYEKEE (reference sequence). The CDR3 DNA reads TGTGCCAGCAGCACGGGGACAGGGGGATACTCTGGAAACACCATATATTTT. It encodes CASSTGTGGYSGNTIYF.

The chain combines TRBV19 with TRBJ1-1; the D gene is possibly TRBD1 (5 bases). The V end lost 6 bases, the J end lost 0 bases, and 17 bases lay between the germline ends. The CDR3 runs to 16 residues. Per germline, CDR1 LNHDA and CDR2 SQIVND (reference sequence). The CDR3 region has the DNA TGTGCCAGTAGCAGCTTTTACGACAGAGTGAACACTGAAGCTTTCTTT. Translated, it gives CASSSFYDRVNTEAFF.

In DNA, the CDR3 is TGTGCCAGCAGCGGGACAGCAACTAATGAAAAACTGTTTTTT. Its protein is CASSGTATNEKLFF. The genes are TRBV9 and TRBJ1-4, with D possibly being TRBD1 (6 bases). The CDR3 covers 14 residues. CDR1 is SGDLS, CDR2 YYNGEE, per germline. Trimming took off 3 bases at V and 0 bases at J, with 6 bases between the two ends.

V is TRBV5-1 and J is TRBJ1-2; 9 nucleotides line up with TRBD1. The V and J ends lost 0 bases and 2 bases, in that order; junction bases with no gene match: 2. This CDR3 region has 15 residues. The germline CDR1 and CDR2 sequences are SGHRS and YFSETQ. Here the CDR3 reads CASSLDRGPNYGYTF. As DNA, the CDR3 is TGCGCCAGCAGCTTGGACAGGGGGCCGAACTATGGCTACACCTTC.

This clone was recorded only once. This chain uses TRBV5-1 with TRBJ2-1; the match to TRBD2 covers 9 bases. This CDR3 spans 14 amino acids. Germline trimming cut 6 bases from V and 9 bases from J; bases unmatched to any gene: 10. The germline CDR1 and CDR2 sequences are SGHRS and YFSETQ. The CDR3 region is CASMAGGPVGEQFF. The CDR3 DNA reads TGCGCCAGCATGGCGGGAGGGCCTGTAGGTGAGCAGTTCTTC.

The genes are TRBV5-1 and TRBJ2-7; D perhaps matches TRBD2 (5 bases). The CDR3 contains 14 residues. Trimming cost V 0 bases and J 3 bases, with 10 bases left between them. The germline V gene has CDR1 SGHRS and CDR2 YFSETQ. The CDR3 DNA reads as TGCGCCAGCAGCTTGGGGACTTTGAACTACGAGCAGTACTTC. It translates to CASSLGTLNYEQYF.

J is TRBJ2-7 and V is TRBV5-1; tentatively, D is TRBD2 (5 bases). The CDR3 runs 14 residues. The V end was cut by 2 bases, the J end by 4 bases, with 13 bases between. Germline V lookup: CDR1 SGHRS, CDR2 YFSETQ. This CDR3 reads CASSLDGEHYEQYF. As DNA, the CDR3 is TGCGCCAGCAGCTTAGATGGGGAGCATTACGAGCAGTACTTC.